These 29 T cell receptor beta chains were sequenced from one sample in a study of radiotherapy plus CTLA-4 blockade in lung cancer. The method was immunoSEQ multiplex PCR; TCRdb's version includes in-frame clones alone and lacks a portion of them. The sample carries about 38,000 clones, about 80% recorded once. The specimen comprised peripheral blood, sampled from a patient treated with radiotherapy plus ipilimumab. These receptors originate from a human donor with non-small cell lung cancer who had stable disease on radiotherapy plus ipilimumab.

The chain links TRBV5-4 to TRBJ1-1, with D possibly being TRBD1 (5 bases). Trimming took off 5 bases at V and 0 bases at J, with 20 bases between the two ends. Germline V lookup: CDR1 SGHNT, CDR2 YYREEE (reference sequence). The CDR3 totals 17 residues. CDR3: CASRKRGVGIMNTEAFF. The CDR3 DNA reads TGTGCCAGCAGGAAACGGGGGGTAGGGATCATGAACACTGAAGCTTTCTTT. The entire variable domain, with the rest obtained from reference TRBV5-4 and TRBJ1-1, is as follows: ETGVTQSPTHLIKTRGQQVTLRCSSQSGHNTVSWYQQALGQGPQFIFQYYREEENGRGNFPPRFSGLQFPNYSSELNVNALELDDSALYLCASRKRGVGIMNTEAFFGQGTRLTVV.

This chain links TRBV14 with TRBJ1-2; 9 positions match TRBD1. This CDR3 comprises 13 residues. Germline lookup yields CDR1 SGHDN and CDR2 FVKESK. Trimming cost V 4 bases and J 4 bases; bases outside gene matches: 1. The CDR3 nucleotides read TGTGCCAGCAGCCGGGACAGGGCCTATGGCTACACCTTC. Residues: CASSRDRAYGYTF.

This clone occurred once. The rearrangement joins TRBV5-1 to TRBJ1-1; D gene ambiguous. The CDR3 contains 14 residues. The germline V and J ends were trimmed by 0 bases and 3 bases, with 9 bases remaining between them. Per the germline V gene, CDR1 is SGHRS and CDR2 is YFSETQ. The CDR3 DNA is TGCGCCAGCAGCTTGGCCAGCGCGGACACTGAAGCTTTCTTT. Translated, it gives CASSLASADTEAFF.

The V call is TRBV30, the J call TRBJ1-1, with D perhaps matching TRBD1 (5 bases). Germline values: CDR1 GTSNPN, CDR2 SVGIG (reference sequence). Deletions cut 8 bases from V and 1 base from J, with 8 bases between. The CDR3 is made up of 11 amino acids. The CDR3 here is CARGENTEAFF. The CDR3 bases are TGTGCCCGGGGGGAGAACACTGAAGCTTTCTTT. Together with reference TRBV30 and TRBJ1-1, the CDR3 gives the full variable domain: SQTIHQWPATLVQPVGSPLSLECTVEGTSNPNLYWYRQAAGRGLQLLFYSVGIGQISSEVPQNLSASRPQDRQFILSSKKLLLSDSGFYLCARGENTEAFFGQGTRLTVV.

This chain uses TRBV7-3 with TRBJ2-5; D may be TRBD1 or TRBD2 (6 bases each). Germline CDR1 and CDR2: SGHTA and FQGTGA. Trimming cost V 5 bases and J 1 base, with 23 bases left between them. The CDR3 length is 18 residues. The CDR3 DNA reads as TGTGCCAGCAGCGGAGGGCTTCTTCCGTCAGGGGCCCAAGAGACCCAGTACTTC. Its translation: CASSGGLLPSGAQETQYF.

This chain links TRBV2 with TRBJ2-3; D is possibly TRBD2 (6 bases). Germline CDR1 SNHLY, CDR2 FYNNEI. The CDR3 loop spans 13 amino acids. Trimming cost V 7 bases and J 5 bases, with 13 bases left between them. CDR3 coding DNA: TGTGCCAGCAATAGGGGAGGTGAAGATACGCAGTATTTT. Translating gives CASNRGGEDTQYF.

The rearrangement links TRBV28 to TRBJ1-4; D is ambiguous. V lost 3 bases and J lost 5, with 7 bases in between. This CDR3 comprises 13 residues. Germline V gene lookup returns CDR1 MDHEN and CDR2 SYDVKM. The chain's CDR3 is CASSFLQNEKLFF. In DNA form, the CDR3 reads TGTGCCAGCAGTTTTTTGCAGAATGAAAAACTGTTTTTT. Variable domain in full (rest from reference TRBV28 and TRBJ1-4): DVKVTQSSRYLVKRTGEKVFLECVQDMDHENMFWYRQDPGLGLRLIYFSYDVKMKEKGDIPEGYSVSREKKERFSLILESASTNQTSMYLCASSFLQNEKLFFGSGTQLSVL.

This clone was counted a few times. The rearrangement joins TRBV5-4 to TRBJ1-1; unclear D gene. The CDR3 extends over 11 amino acids. The germline V gene encodes CDR1 SGHNT and CDR2 YYREEE (reference sequence). V shed 2 bases and J shed 3 bases, with 2 bases lying between them. CDR3 DNA sequence: TGTGCCAGCAGCTTCCACACTGAAGCTTTCTTT. It translates to CASSFHTEAFF.

V is TRBV5-1 and J is TRBJ2-1, with no clear D. This CDR3 is built from 15 residues. Germline CDR1 and CDR2: SGHRS and YFSETQ. The V end was cut by 4 bases, the J end by 0 bases, with 11 bases between. The CDR3 DNA reads TGCGCCAGCAGCGATGACCCTGGCTCCTACAATGAGCAGTTCTTC. It is translated as CASSDDPGSYNEQFF.

This rearrangement joins TRBV19 to TRBJ1-5; D not resolved. The CDR3 runs 13 residues. Germline CDR1 is LNHDA and CDR2 is SQIVND (reference sequence). The CDR3 here is CGAGGREVQPQHF. For the CDR3, the DNA is TGTGGCGCGGGTGGGAGGGAGGTTCAGCCCCAGCATTTT. Complete variable domain (other parts from reference TRBV19 and TRBJ1-5): DGGITQSPKYLFRKEGQNVTLSCEQNLNHDAMYWYRQDPGQGLRLIYYSQIVNDFQKGDIAEGYSVSREKKESFPLTVTSAQKNPTAFYLCGAGGREVQPQHFGDGTRLSIL.

The rearrangement joins TRBV19 to TRBJ1-6; TRBD1 is a possible D gene (6 bases). Germline V lookup: CDR1 LNHDA, CDR2 SQIVND (reference sequence). Trimming cost V 6 bases and J 7 bases, with 19 bases left between them. The CDR3 contains 16 residues. CDR3 nucleotides: TGTGCCAGTAGCGAAGGGGGGGGATCTTGGAATTCACCCCTCCACTTT. Its protein product is CASSEGGGSWNSPLHF.

The J gene is TRBJ1-2, the V gene TRBV6-5, with 9 positions matching TRBD1. CDR1 is MNHEY and CDR2 is SVGAGI in the germline V gene. This CDR3 has 13 amino acids. Unmatched junction bases numbered 3, after V lost 2 bases and J lost 8 bases. The CDR3 bases are TGTGCCAGCAGTTACCCGGACAGGGGAGGCTACACCTTC. This encodes CASSYPDRGGYTF.

The chain is built from TRBV7-2 and TRBJ2-6; no clear D. This CDR3 has 16 residues. The germline V gene encodes CDR1 SGHTA and CDR2 FQGNSA. V was shortened by 2 bases and J by 0 bases, with 8 bases between the two germline ends. The CDR3 DNA reads TGTGCCAGCAGCTTAATTGGTGGCTCTGGGGCCAACGTCCTGACTTTC. Translating gives CASSLIGGSGANVLTF. Using reference TRBV7-2 and TRBJ2-6 for the parts outside the CDR3, the full variable domain is GAGVSQSPSNKVTEKGKDVELRCDPISGHTALYWYRQSLGQGLEFLIYFQGNSAPDKSGLPSDRFSAERTGGSVSTLTIQRTQQEDSAVYLCASSLIGGSGANVLTFGAGSRLTVL.

There are a few counts of this clone. The chain links TRBV27 to TRBJ2-5, with D unresolved. The length of the CDR3 is 11 residues. Germline V gene lookup returns CDR1 MNHEY and CDR2 SMNVEV (reference sequence). V shed 6 bases and J shed 1 base, with 3 bases lying between them. For the CDR3, the DNA is TGTGCCAGCAGCTCCCAAGAGACCCAGTACTTC. Translating it yields CASSSQETQYF.

The V call is TRBV29-1, the J call TRBJ1-2; D remains ambiguous. V shed 7 bases and J shed 6 bases, with 12 bases lying between them. This CDR3 is 11 amino acids long. The germline CDR1 and CDR2 sequences are SQVTM and ANQGSEA. CDR3 nucleotides: TGCAGCGCTTCCGGGCAAAATGGCTACACCTTC. This codes for CSASGQNGYTF.

This chain links TRBV6-1 with TRBJ1-2, with D perhaps TRBD1 (6 bases). V gave up 7 bases and J gave up 4 bases, with 10 bases separating them. The CDR3 covers 12 residues. The germline V gene has CDR1 MNHNS and CDR2 SASEGT. The CDR3 protein is CASTRGVYGYTF. The CDR3 DNA is TGTGCCAGCACGAGGGGGGTCTATGGCTACACCTTC.

The chain employs TRBV9 and TRBJ2-3; D possibly corresponds to TRBD1 (5 bases). The germline V gene has CDR1 SGDLS and CDR2 YYNGEE. CDR3 size: 15 residues. The germline V and J ends were trimmed by 1 base and 0 bases, with 9 bases remaining between them. As DNA, the CDR3 is TGTGCCAGCAGCGTATTAGGGGCCAGCACAGATACGCAGTATTTT. Translating it yields CASSVLGASTDTQYF.

The chain carries TRBV5-4 and TRBJ2-1, with TRBD1 identical over 7 bases. The CDR3 is made up of 15 amino acids. Germline assignment: CDR1 SGHNT and CDR2 YYREEE (reference sequence). Trimming cost V 0 bases and J 2 bases; bases outside gene matches: 2. CDR3 in amino acids: CASSLEDRPYNEQFF. The CDR3 region has the DNA TGTGCCAGCAGCTTGGAGGACAGGCCCTACAATGAGCAGTTCTTC. Combining the CDR3 with reference TRBV5-4 and TRBJ2-1 gives the whole variable domain ETGVTQSPTHLIKTRGQQVTLRCSSQSGHNTVSWYQQALGQGPQFIFQYYREEENGRGNFPPRFSGLQFPNYSSELNVNALELDDSALYLCASSLEDRPYNEQFFGPGTRLTVL.

The J gene is TRBJ1-1, the V gene TRBV30; D is possibly TRBD1 (6 bases). The CDR3 has 16 residues. The V end was cut by 3 bases, the J end by 0 bases, with 17 bases between. The germline CDR1 and CDR2 sequences are GTSNPN and SVGIG (reference sequence). CDR3 residues: CAWRNLGASLNTEAFF. For the CDR3, the DNA is TGTGCCTGGAGGAATTTGGGGGCAAGTCTGAACACTGAAGCTTTCTTT.

This clone was observed a handful of times. The rearrangement uses TRBV19 and TRBJ2-7, with D possibly TRBD2 on 5 matching bases. The germline CDR1 and CDR2 sequences are LNHDA and SQIVND (reference sequence). The CDR3 covers 13 residues. V was clipped by 3 bases and J by 0 bases, with 6 bases between them. CDR3 amino acids: CASSIGLSYEQYV. Written as DNA, the CDR3 is TGTGCCAGTAGTATCGGACTCTCCTACGAGCAGTACGTC.

V gene TRBV19 combines with J gene TRBJ1-5, with D perhaps TRBD1 (5 bases). V lost 5 bases to trimming and J lost 5 bases, with 19 bases between them. CDR3 length: 16 amino acids. CDR1 is LNHDA and CDR2 is SQIVND in the germline V gene (reference sequence). The CDR3 region is CASSGGSRRGDQPQHF. Written as DNA, the CDR3 is TGTGCCAGTAGTGGGGGATCTCGGAGAGGGGATCAGCCCCAGCATTTT.

The chain couples TRBV28 to TRBJ2-3; no firm D call. The CDR3 length is 16 residues. Germline CDR1 MDHEN, CDR2 SYDVKM. V was pared by 9 bases and J by 6 bases, with 25 bases between. The CDR3 DNA reads as TGTGCCAGTGGTCATCAAGGGTCCCGAGCAAGGGATACGCAGTATTTT. As protein: CASGHQGSRARDTQYF. The complete variable domain, with remaining parts taken from reference TRBV28 and TRBJ2-3, reads DVKVTQSSRYLVKRTGEKVFLECVQDMDHENMFWYRQDPGLGLRLIYFSYDVKMKEKGDIPEGYSVSREKKERFSLILESASTNQTSMYLCASGHQGSRARDTQYFGPGTRLTVL.

The chain carries TRBV6-1 and TRBJ1-1, with D possibly TRBD1 on 6 matching bases. Germline V gene data show CDR1 as MNHNS and CDR2 as SASEGT. The length of the CDR3 is 14 residues. Trimming took 6 bases from V and 10 from J, leaving 21 bases between them. Here the CDR3 DNA reads TGTGCCAGCAGCTACACCTCGGGGGGCCGGCTAGCTTTCTTT. This encodes CASSYTSGGRLAFF.

The rearrangement links TRBV6-5 to TRBJ2-2; the match to TRBD2 covers 8 bases. Germline CDR1 reads MNHEY; CDR2 reads SVGAGI. The CDR3 contains 16 residues. V shed 3 bases and J 1 base; nucleotides not matched to a gene: 4. The CDR3 protein is CASSYYLAGNTGELFF. DNA of the CDR3: TGTGCCAGCAGTTATTATCTAGCGGGGAACACCGGGGAGCTGTTTTTT.

The chain couples TRBV5-5 to TRBJ2-6, with 7 bases matching TRBD2. V trimming: 4 bases; J trimming: 4 bases; junction bases outside the gene matches: 8. CDR1 and CDR2 from the germline V gene are SGHKS and YYEKEE (reference sequence). The CDR3 covers 16 residues. CDR3 amino acids: CASSTSGVSGANVLTF. The CDR3 nucleotides read TGTGCCAGCAGCACGAGCGGGGTCTCCGGGGCCAACGTCCTGACTTTC.

The V gene is TRBV11-2, the J gene TRBJ1-2, with a weak D call TRBD1 (5 bases). Trimming shortened V by 0 bases and J by 4 bases, and 9 bases separated the two germline ends. This CDR3 comprises 14 residues. Germline-derived CDR1 and CDR2 are SGHAT and FQNNGV. This chain's CDR3 is CASSLDAGLYGYTF. In nucleotides, the CDR3 is TGTGCCAGCAGCTTAGACGCAGGGCTCTATGGCTACACCTTC.

This chain links TRBV18 with TRBJ1-1; D unresolved. Germline-derived CDR1 and CDR2 are KGHSH and LQKENI. The length of the CDR3 is 11 residues. Trimming removed 4 bases from V and 11 bases from J, with 11 bases in between. CDR3 DNA sequence: TGTGCCAGCTCACAAGGACTGGTGGCTTTCTTT. Protein product: CASSQGLVAFF.

V and J are TRBV25-1 and TRBJ1-3; 7 bases line up with TRBD1. J lost 6 bases, V lost 4 bases, and 6 bases had no gene match. CDR3 size: 14 residues. Looked up from germline, CDR1 is MGHDK and CDR2 is SYGVNS. The CDR3 sequence is CASSAMDRLNTIYF. The CDR3 nucleotides are TGTGCCAGCAGTGCCATGGACAGGCTAAACACCATATATTTT. Filled out from reference TRBV25-1 and TRBJ1-3, the complete variable domain reads EADIYQTPRYLVIGTGKKITLECSQTMGHDKMYWYQQDPGMELHLIHYSYGVNSTEKGDLSSESTVSRIRTEHFPLTLESARPSHTSQYLCASSAMDRLNTIYFGEGSWLTVV.

The rearrangement joins TRBV27 to TRBJ1-1; TRBD1 might be the D (6 bases). The V gene's germline CDR1 is MNHEY and CDR2 SMNVEV (reference sequence). V dropped 8 bases and J dropped 7 bases, with 20 bases sitting between them. The CDR3 runs to 14 residues. For the CDR3, the DNA is TGTGCCAGCCGACGAGAAGGGGGTGGTTTTGAAGCTTTCTTT. It translates to CASRREGGGFEAFF.